Below are 31 T cell receptor beta chains sequenced from a single sample in a study of lymphopenia after photon versus proton radiotherapy. Generated by immunoSEQ multiplex PCR, the TCRdb table keeps only in-frame clones and is missing some. The sample lists fewer than 25,000 clones, approximately 88% occurring once. The source material was peripheral blood, sampled from a patient treated with photon-based radiotherapy. These receptor sequences come from a man aged 40-49 years with gastric cancer.

This sequence joins TRBV5-6 and TRBJ1-2; tentative D call: TRBD1 (5 bases). This CDR3 comprises 13 residues. V was pared by 7 bases and J by 8 bases, with 18 bases between. Per germline, CDR1 SGHDT and CDR2 YYEEEE. CDR3 in amino acids: CASDFGGSRGYTF. CDR3 DNA sequence: TGTGCCAGCGACTTTGGGGGGTCACGAGGCTACACCTTC.

The chain links TRBV30 to TRBJ2-7; D is ambiguous. The V gene's germline CDR1 is GTSNPN and CDR2 SVGIG (reference sequence). This CDR3 comprises 12 residues. Between the trimmed V and J ends, which lost 0 bases and 3 bases, there was a span of 6 bases. CDR3 bases: TGTGCCTGGAGTGTAGACGGCTACGAGCAGTACTTC. It codes for CAWSVDGYEQYF.

V usage is TRBV4-1 and J usage is TRBJ1-2; perhaps TRBD1 as D (5 bases). In germline, CDR1 is MGHRA, CDR2 YSYEKL. The CDR3 loop spans 14 amino acids. V lost 0 bases to trimming and J lost 9 bases, with 14 bases between them. CDR3 sequence (DNA): TGCGCCAGCAGCCAAGATTGGGACGACCCAAGCTACACCTTC. Amino acid sequence: CASSQDWDDPSYTF.

This rearrangement joins TRBV11-2 to TRBJ2-1; D is unresolved. V lost 1 base and J 6 bases, leaving 19 bases between the germline ends. CDR1 is SGHAT, CDR2 FQNNGV, per germline. The CDR3 length is 17 residues. As DNA, the CDR3 is TGTGCCAGCAGCTTAGTCTGGCTAATCACTTCGAGCAATGAGCAGTTCTTC. Its protein product is CASSLVWLITSSNEQFF.

This chain connects TRBV7-2 to TRBJ1-5, with D perhaps TRBD1 (5 bases). The CDR3 extends over 13 amino acids. In germline, CDR1 is SGHTA, CDR2 FQGNSA. The V end was cut by 3 bases, the J end by 9 bases, with 12 bases between. The CDR3 region is CASSFGASRPQHF. The CDR3 bases are TGTGCCAGCAGCTTCGGGGCCTCCCGGCCCCAGCATTTT.

The V gene is TRBV20-1, the J gene TRBJ2-5; no firm D call. This CDR3 has 11 amino acids. Germline V gene lookup returns CDR1 DFQATT and CDR2 SNEGSKA (reference sequence). V was clipped by 6 bases and J by 5 bases, with 10 bases between them. The CDR3 DNA sequence: TGCAGTGCCTGGGGTACGGAGACCCAGTACTTC. Translated: CSAWGTETQYF.

The rearrangement joins TRBV4-3 to TRBJ2-3; 7 positions agree with TRBD2. CDR3 length: 18 amino acids. The trim removed 0 bases at V and 2 bases at J, leaving 11 bases unmatched. Germline V CDR1 and CDR2: LGHNA, YSLEER. The CDR3 DNA reads as TGCGCCAGCAGCCAAGATTTCGTCGCTAGCGGACCCACAGATACGCAGTATTTT. It yields the protein CASSQDFVASGPTDTQYF.

The rearrangement links TRBV30 to TRBJ1-1; D is ambiguous. Germline V CDR1 and CDR2: GTSNPN, SVGIG (reference sequence). V was clipped by 2 bases and J by 4 bases, with 8 bases between them. The length of the CDR3 is 12 residues. Here the CDR3 reads CAWSPSLTEAFF. The CDR3 DNA is TGTGCCTGGAGTCCCTCCCTCACTGAAGCTTTCTTT.

The V gene is TRBV9, the J gene TRBJ2-3; 10 bases are a match to TRBD1. This CDR3 has 14 residues. V shed 3 bases, J shed 4 bases, and the junction held 2 bases outside the gene matches. Germline CDR1 and CDR2: SGDLS and YYNGEE. The CDR3, as DNA: TGTGCCAGCAGCGCGGGACAGGGGCCAGATACGCAGTATTTT. Amino acids: CASSAGQGPDTQYF.

Worth noting for this clone: A junction end diverges from the germline sequence, so it may reflect a read error. This sequence joins TRBV7-6 and TRBJ2-1, with D tentatively TRBD2 (7 bases). From germline, CDR1 is SGHVS and CDR2 FNYEAQ. The length of the CDR3 is 14 residues. CDR3: CASSSGGSHNEQFF. The CDR3 region has the DNA TGTGCCAGCAGCTCGGGGGGCTCCCACAATGAGCAGTTCTTC.

The genes are TRBV4-1 and TRBJ1-1; 7 positions agree with TRBD1. This CDR3 is built from 15 residues. With V trimmed by 7 bases and J by 4 bases, 12 bases remained unmatched. Germline values: CDR1 MGHRA, CDR2 YSYEKL. DNA for the CDR3: TGCGCCAGCACCACCAAACAGGGGTTTGTCACTGAAGCTTTCTTT. Its translation is CASTTKQGFVTEAFF.

V usage is TRBV4-3 and J usage is TRBJ2-7; 7 nucleotides match TRBD1. CDR3 length: 15 residues. The junction had 9 bases not matched to a gene; V was cut back by 0 bases and J by 7 bases. Germline V lookup: CDR1 LGHNA, CDR2 YSLEER. The CDR3 bases are TGCGCCAGCAGCCAAGATAGGACAGGATTTAATGAGCAGTACTTC. Its protein is CASSQDRTGFNEQYF.

The rearrangement joins TRBV27 to TRBJ1-3, with D possibly TRBD1 on 5 matching bases. The V end was cut by 6 bases, the J end by 2 bases, with 14 bases between. CDR3 length: 15 amino acids. Germline values: CDR1 MNHEY, CDR2 SMNVEV (reference sequence). DNA of the CDR3: TGTGCCAGCAGACCCGGGACGACGACTGGAAACACCATATATTTT. It is translated as CASRPGTTTGNTIYF.

The V gene is TRBV19, the J gene TRBJ2-5; the D gene could be TRBD1 or TRBD2 (6 bases each). Germline CDR1 LNHDA, CDR2 SQIVND (reference sequence). V lost 3 bases to trimming and J lost 5 bases, with 16 bases between them. The CDR3 consists of 15 residues. The CDR3 DNA is TGTGCCAGTAGTATTCGTTGGGGGGCCGGTGAGACCCAGTACTTC. Translated, it gives CASSIRWGAGETQYF.

The chain recombines TRBV15 with TRBJ2-3; D unclear. In germline, CDR1 is LNHNV, CDR2 YYDKDF (reference sequence). The V and J ends lost 4 bases and 4 bases respectively, with 15 bases between them. The CDR3 totals 15 residues. In nucleotides, the CDR3 is TGTGCCACCAGCATCCTGGACCCCGGCGCAGATACGCAGTATTTT. Its protein product is CATSILDPGADTQYF. The variable domain in full, with the rest retrieved from reference TRBV15 and TRBJ2-3, is DAMVIQNPRYQVTQFGKPVTLSCSQTLNHNVMYWYQQKSSQAPKLLFHYYDKDFNNEADTPDNFQSRRPNTSFCFLDIRSPGLGDTAMYLCATSILDPGADTQYFGPGTRLTVL.

The chain links TRBV11-2 to TRBJ2-6; D is ambiguous. This CDR3 is 18 amino acids long. Trimming pared 0 bases from V and 2 bases from J, leaving 14 bases between. Germline V gives CDR1 SGHAT, CDR2 FQNNGV. The CDR3 protein is CASSLDNLFDPGANVLTF. The CDR3 DNA sequence: TGTGCCAGCAGCTTAGATAACCTCTTCGACCCTGGGGCCAACGTCCTGACTTTC.

The table lists this clone with a count of one. The rearrangement links TRBV5-4 to TRBJ2-3, with 9 nucleotides matching TRBD2. The V and J ends lost 6 bases and 4 bases, in that order; junction bases with no gene match: 15. Per germline, CDR1 SGHNT and CDR2 YYREEE (reference sequence). CDR3 length equals 17 residues. The CDR3, as DNA: TGTGCCAGCACCCCGGGGGCGGGGGGGCCCTCCTCAGATACGCAGTATTTT. Its protein product is CASTPGAGGPSSDTQYF. The whole variable domain, remainder taken from reference TRBV5-4 and TRBJ2-3, is ETGVTQSPTHLIKTRGQQVTLRCSSQSGHNTVSWYQQALGQGPQFIFQYYREEENGRGNFPPRFSGLQFPNYSSELNVNALELDDSALYLCASTPGAGGPSSDTQYFGPGTRLTVL.

Only one count was recorded for this clone. The V gene is TRBV7-6, the J gene TRBJ1-3, with 7 nucleotides matching TRBD1. This CDR3 comprises 15 residues. Germline V gene lookup returns CDR1 SGHVS and CDR2 FNYEAQ. V trimming: 5 bases; J trimming: 0 bases; junction bases outside the gene matches: 4. CDR3 residues: CASSQTGNSGNTIYF. CDR3 nucleotides: TGTGCCAGCAGCCAGACAGGGAACTCTGGAAACACCATATATTTT. The full variable domain, with the rest looked up from reference TRBV7-6 and TRBJ1-3, is GAGVSQSPRYKVTKRGQDVALRCDPISGHVSLYWYRQALGQGPEFLTYFNYEAQQDKSGLPNDRFSAERPEGSISTLTIQRTEQRDSAMYRCASSQTGNSGNTIYFGEGSWLTVV.

V is TRBV9 and J is TRBJ2-5, with 8 positions matching TRBD1. V was clipped by 0 bases and J by 5 bases; unmatched bases: 3. The CDR3 is 14 residues long. From germline, CDR1 is SGDLS and CDR2 YYNGEE. The CDR3 DNA reads as TGTGCCAGCAGCGTAGGGACAGGGAGTGAGACCCAGTACTTC. Residues: CASSVGTGSETQYF.

Only one count was recorded for this clone. This sequence joins TRBV5-6 and TRBJ2-5, with TRBD2 as a possible D gene (6 bases). This CDR3 has 18 amino acids. Per the germline V gene, CDR1 is SGHDT and CDR2 is YYEEEE. V lost 3 bases and J lost 7, with 28 bases in between. CDR3 DNA sequence: TGTGCCAGCAGCTCCAAAGGAGGGGATCCGCGGAGGGTAGGGACCCAGTACTTC. It is translated as CASSSKGGDPRRVGTQYF.

The J gene is TRBJ2-5, the V gene TRBV9; D possibly matches TRBD1 or TRBD2 (6 bases each). In germline, CDR1 is SGDLS, CDR2 YYNGEE. The CDR3 totals 16 residues. V dropped 2 bases and J dropped 4 bases, with 18 bases sitting between them. CDR3 amino acids: CASSVLGGLEGETQYF. The DNA of the CDR3 is TGTGCCAGCAGCGTTCTCGGGGGCCTAGAGGGAGAGACCCAGTACTTC.

J is TRBJ2-6 and V is TRBV19; tentatively, D is TRBD2 (7 bases). This CDR3 spans 16 amino acids. Germline V gives CDR1 LNHDA, CDR2 SQIVND (reference sequence). V was trimmed by 3 bases and J by 0 bases, leaving 9 bases between them. The CDR3: CASSMGGRSGANVLTF. CDR3 nucleotide sequence: TGTGCCAGTAGTATGGGGGGGCGCTCTGGGGCCAACGTCCTGACTTTC.

The rearrangement uses TRBV7-2 and TRBJ1-1, with D possibly matching TRBD1 (5 bases). The V end was cut by 7 bases, the J end by 10 bases, with 16 bases between. The V gene's germline CDR1 is SGHTA and CDR2 FQGNSA. CDR3 length: 12 residues. In DNA, the CDR3 is TGTGCCAGCACTCACCGGGGCCGAACAGCTTTCTTT. Its protein is CASTHRGRTAFF.

The table lists this clone with a count of one. The chain has TRBV2 and TRBJ1-2; D call uncertain. CDR1 and CDR2 from the germline V gene are SNHLY and FYNNEI. CDR3 length: 15 amino acids. Trimming took 2 bases from V and 7 from J, leaving 17 bases between them. The DNA of the CDR3 is TGTGCCAGCAGTGAAACTCAGCAAGCCCCGGGTGGCTACACCTTC. Protein product: CASSETQQAPGGYTF.

CDR3 sequence reads: CASSLERYGYTF. The CDR3 coding sequence is TGCGCCAGCAGCTTGGAACGCTATGGCTACACCTTC. The rearrangement joins TRBV5-1 to TRBJ1-2; D gene uncertain. The CDR3 sequence is 12 residues long. Deletions cut 0 bases from V and 4 bases from J, with 4 bases between. Germline V gene lookup returns CDR1 SGHRS and CDR2 YFSETQ.

This clone was picked up one time. At one boundary the junction diverges from the germline segment, which might be a read error. The rearrangement uses TRBV30 and TRBJ2-7, with a tentative D call TRBD2 (5 bases). The germline V gene encodes CDR1 GTSNPN and CDR2 SVGIG (reference sequence). CDR3 length: 17 amino acids. The CDR3 is CAWSVITGSSTRYGQYF. The CDR3 DNA reads TGTGCCTGGAGTGTAATTACGGGGTCCTCAACGAGGTACGGGCAGTACTTC.

The V gene is TRBV19, the J gene TRBJ2-1, with D tentatively TRBD2 (5 bases). The V and J ends lost 7 bases and 5 bases respectively, with 15 bases between them. The CDR3 is 14 amino acids. The germline V gene encodes CDR1 LNHDA and CDR2 SQIVND (reference sequence). The CDR3 sequence: CASKTLGVDNEQFF. In nucleotides, the CDR3 is TGTGCCAGTAAGACCCTCGGGGTCGACAATGAGCAGTTCTTC.

This chain connects TRBV10-3 to TRBJ2-2, with a tentative D call TRBD1 (6 bases). Germline V CDR1 and CDR2: ENHRY, SYGVKD. The V gene lost 9 bases and the J gene lost 5 bases, with 22 bases spanning the gap. This CDR3 has 16 amino acids. The CDR3 loop reads CAMADIRGSRTGELFF. The CDR3, as DNA: TGTGCCATGGCCGATATCAGGGGATCAAGGACCGGGGAGCTGTTTTTT.

This clone was counted once. Germline and junction disagree at one end, which may indicate a read error. The chain uses TRBV7-2 and TRBJ2-7, with no clear D. CDR1 and CDR2 from the germline V gene are SGHTA and FQGNSA. The CDR3 has 12 amino acids. The CDR3 reads CASSLGMVGPDF. In DNA, the CDR3 is TGTGCCAGCAGCTTAGGGATGGTGGGCCCTGACTTC.

The chain joins TRBV30 to TRBJ2-7; D might be TRBD1 or TRBD2, each matching 5 bases. Trimming shortened V by 4 bases and J by 6 bases, and 10 bases separated the two germline ends. Germline V lookup: CDR1 GTSNPN, CDR2 SVGIG (reference sequence). The CDR3 covers 11 residues. CDR3: CAWKGSGEQYF. The CDR3 DNA sequence: TGTGCCTGGAAGGGGAGCGGCGAGCAGTACTTC.

This clone was found a few times. The J gene is TRBJ2-7, the V gene TRBV7-2; D remains ambiguous. V lost 1 base to trimming and J lost 1 base, with 8 bases between them. The CDR3 is 14 residues long. Per the germline V gene, CDR1 is SGHTA and CDR2 is FQGNSA. The CDR3 DNA sequence: TGTGCCAGCAGCTTAGGGTTCAGGTCCTACGAGCAGTACTTC. Translated, it gives CASSLGFRSYEQYF.